Following are 5 T cell receptor beta chains from one sample sequenced in a study of radiation and T cells in renal cell carcinoma. Stated time point: blood 2 weeks post-SBRT. The treatment was: 15 Gy SBRT to primary tumor, nephrectomy 4 weeks later. Using immunoSEQ multiplex PCR, the repertoire was profiled, and TCRdb retains in-frame clones only, with some absent. The profile shows roughly 130,000 clones, more than 75% of them singletons. The sample here was blood, taken from a patient whose treatment included radiotherapy and nephrectomy. These TCRs come from an older woman with renal cell carcinoma.

The rearrangement links TRBV7-2 to TRBJ1-3, with 7 nucleotides matching TRBD1. The length of the CDR3 is 15 residues. V shed 5 bases and J 3 bases; nucleotides not matched to a gene: 7. CDR1 SGHTA and CDR2 FQGNSA come from the germline V gene. The CDR3 is CASSPRQGRGNTIYF. The DNA for the CDR3 is TGTGCCAGCAGCCCCAGACAGGGACGTGGAAACACCATATATTTT. The full variable domain, in which reference TRBV7-2 and TRBJ1-3 provide the parts outside the CDR3, is GAGVSQSPSNKVTEKGKDVELRCDPISGHTALYWYRQSLGQGLEFLIYFQGNSAPDKSGLPSDRFSAERTGGSVSTLTIQRTQQEDSAVYLCASSPRQGRGNTIYFGEGSWLTVV.

V gene TRBV6-5 combines with J gene TRBJ2-7; D may be TRBD1 or TRBD2 (6 bases each). The CDR3 is made up of 13 amino acids. The V and J ends lost 2 bases and 7 bases respectively, with 12 bases between them. CDR1 and CDR2 (germline): MNHEY, SVGAGI. Here the CDR3 DNA reads TGTGCCAGCAGTTACCTAGGGGGAGGTGAGCAGTACTTC. Its protein is CASSYLGGGEQYF.

This clone was picked up a small number of times. Other DNA sequences in this sample translate to the same CDR3. This chain uses TRBV5-6 with TRBJ2-5, with TRBD2 matching over 9 bases. CDR3 length: 17 amino acids. V lost 0 bases to trimming and J lost 4 bases; unmatched junction nucleotides: 10. In germline, CDR1 is SGHDT, CDR2 YYEEEE. CDR3 in DNA: TGTGCCAGCAGCTTGGGTCAGTTGGGAGCGGGGGGAGAGACCCAGTACTTC. This sequence encodes CASSLGQLGAGGETQYF.

This clone turned up a few times. The chain recombines TRBV9 with TRBJ2-7, with 12 bases that match TRBD2. V was clipped by 4 bases and J by 2 bases; unmatched bases: 4. The CDR3 sequence is 15 residues long. Germline V gene lookup returns CDR1 SGDLS and CDR2 YYNGEE. DNA for the CDR3: TGTGCCAGCAGCCCCCGGACTAGCGGGGCCTACGAGCAGTACTTC. Protein sequence: CASSPRTSGAYEQYF.

This clone has just one count. The chain combines TRBV28 with TRBJ2-1; 12 nucleotides align to TRBD1. This CDR3 region has 18 residues. The trim removed 5 bases at V and 4 bases at J, leaving 12 bases unmatched. Germline V gene data show CDR1 as MDHEN and CDR2 as SYDVKM. The chain's CDR3 is CASSPHPGQGASYNEQFF. The CDR3 coding sequence is TGTGCCAGCAGTCCCCACCCGGGACAGGGGGCGTCATACAATGAGCAGTTCTTC.